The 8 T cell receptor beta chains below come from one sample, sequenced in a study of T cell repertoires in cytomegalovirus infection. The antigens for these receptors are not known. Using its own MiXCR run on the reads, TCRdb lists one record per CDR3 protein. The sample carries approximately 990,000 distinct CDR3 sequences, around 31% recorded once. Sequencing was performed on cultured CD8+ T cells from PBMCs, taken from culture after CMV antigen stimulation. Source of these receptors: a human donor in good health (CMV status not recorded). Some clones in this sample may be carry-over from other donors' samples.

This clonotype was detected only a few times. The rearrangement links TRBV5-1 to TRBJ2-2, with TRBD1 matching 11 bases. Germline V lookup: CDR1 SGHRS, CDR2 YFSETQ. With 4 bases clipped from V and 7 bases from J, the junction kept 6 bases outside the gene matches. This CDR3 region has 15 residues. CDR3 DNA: TGCGCCAGCAGCCCGGGACAGGGGGTCAGCGGGGAGCTGTTTTTT. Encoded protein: CASSPGQGVSGELFF.

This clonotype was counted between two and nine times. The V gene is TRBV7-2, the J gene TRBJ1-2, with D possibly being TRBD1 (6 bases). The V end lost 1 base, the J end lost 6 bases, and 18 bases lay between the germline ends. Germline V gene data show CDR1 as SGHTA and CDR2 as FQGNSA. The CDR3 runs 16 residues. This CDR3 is CASSLDFSWTAHGYTF. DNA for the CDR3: TGTGCCAGCAGCTTAGATTTTTCCTGGACAGCTCATGGCTACACCTTC.

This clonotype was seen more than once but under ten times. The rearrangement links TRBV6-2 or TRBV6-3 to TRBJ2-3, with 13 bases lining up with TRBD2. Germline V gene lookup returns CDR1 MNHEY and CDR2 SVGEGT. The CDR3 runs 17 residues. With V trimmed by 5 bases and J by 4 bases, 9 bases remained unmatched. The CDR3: CASSQTSGGYSPDTQYF. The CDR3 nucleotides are TGTGCCAGCAGTCAGACTAGCGGGGGGTACAGTCCAGATACGCAGTATTTT.

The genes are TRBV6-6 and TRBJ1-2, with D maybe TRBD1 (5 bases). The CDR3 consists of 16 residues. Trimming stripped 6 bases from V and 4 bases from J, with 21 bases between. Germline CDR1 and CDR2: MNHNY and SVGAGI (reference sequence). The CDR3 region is CASSNPTGRAPYGYTF. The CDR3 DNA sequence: TGTGCCAGCAGCAATCCGACCGGCAGGGCCCCCTATGGCTACACCTTC.

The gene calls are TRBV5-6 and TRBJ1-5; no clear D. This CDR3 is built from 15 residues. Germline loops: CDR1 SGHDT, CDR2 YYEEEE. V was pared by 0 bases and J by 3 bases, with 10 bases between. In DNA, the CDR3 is TGTGCCAGCAGCTTGGGAAGCGTCGACAATCAGCCCCAGCATTTT. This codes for CASSLGSVDNQPQHF.

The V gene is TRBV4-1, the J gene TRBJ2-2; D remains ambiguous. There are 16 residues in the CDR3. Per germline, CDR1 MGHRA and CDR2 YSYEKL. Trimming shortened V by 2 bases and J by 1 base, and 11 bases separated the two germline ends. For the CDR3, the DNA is TGCGCCAGCAGCCAACCCGCGAGTGTGAACACCGGGGAGCTGTTTTTT. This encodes CASSQPASVNTGELFF.

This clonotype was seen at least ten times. CDR3: CSPQLVNTEAFF. In DNA form, the CDR3 reads TGCAGCCCCCAGTTGGTGAACACTGAAGCTTTCTTT. The V call is TRBV29-1, the J call TRBJ1-1; D gene uncertain. The ends were cut back, 8 bases at V and 0 bases at J, with 10 bases in the middle. CDR1 is SQVTM, CDR2 ANQGSEA, per germline. The CDR3 is 12 residues long.

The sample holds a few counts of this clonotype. CDR3 nucleotides: TGTGCCAGCAGTAAGCGGGATTCCTACAATGAGCAGTTCTTC. Encoded protein: CASSKRDSYNEQFF. The chain combines TRBV7-6 with TRBJ2-1; 7 bases fit TRBD2. Germline V CDR1 and CDR2: SGHVS, FNYEAQ. This CDR3 has 14 amino acids. V lost 6 bases and J lost 1; bases outside the gene matches: 3.